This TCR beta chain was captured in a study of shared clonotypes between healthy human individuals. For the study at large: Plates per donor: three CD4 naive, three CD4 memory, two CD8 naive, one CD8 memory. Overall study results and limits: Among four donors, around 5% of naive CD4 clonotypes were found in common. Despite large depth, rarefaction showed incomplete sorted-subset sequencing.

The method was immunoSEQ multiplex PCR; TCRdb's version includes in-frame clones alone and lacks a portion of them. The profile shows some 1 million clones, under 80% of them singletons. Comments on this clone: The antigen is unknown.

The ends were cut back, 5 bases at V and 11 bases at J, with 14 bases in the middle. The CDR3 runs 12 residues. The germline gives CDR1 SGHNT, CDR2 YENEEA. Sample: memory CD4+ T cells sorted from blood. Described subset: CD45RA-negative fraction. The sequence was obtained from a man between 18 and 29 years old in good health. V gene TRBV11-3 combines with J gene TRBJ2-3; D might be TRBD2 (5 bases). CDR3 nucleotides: TGTGCCAGCAGCCAACTCTCGGGGTTGCAGTATTTT. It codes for CASSQLSGLQYF.